The 3 T cell receptor beta chains below were found in one sample sequenced in a study of T-cell reconstitution after alpha-beta-depleted transplantation in children. Using unique molecular identifiers, the investigators prepared the TCRbeta library. MiXCR was run by TCRdb on the PCR reads, yielding one entry per CDR3 protein. The sample has about 980,000 distinct CDR3 sequences, about 31% seen once; the top ten hold more than 25%. The sample consisted of PBMCs, mostly from graft donor cells, taken 360 days after TCRalphabeta/CD19-depleted stem cell transplant. The receptors originated from a boy under three years old who had a stem cell transplant for SCID, so the T cells may come from the graft donor.

This rearrangement joins TRBV5-6 to TRBJ2-3; D gene ambiguous. Between the trimmed V and J ends, which lost 2 bases and 5 bases, there was a span of 15 bases. The CDR3 length is 15 residues. Germline CDR1 SGHDT, CDR2 YYEEEE. This chain's CDR3 is CASSFRRTGRDTQYF. DNA of the CDR3: TGTGCCAGCAGCTTCCGACGGACCGGACGAGATACGCAGTATTTT.

In its sample, this clonotype was seen many times. This chain links TRBV12-3 or TRBV12-4 with TRBJ2-1; no clear D. The V end lost 4 bases, the J end lost 6 bases, and 7 bases lay between the germline ends. The CDR3 is 12 residues long. This chain's CDR3 is CASSSGPNEQFF. CDR3 DNA sequence: TGTGCCAGCAGTTCGGGTCCCAATGAGCAGTTCTTC.

This clonotype was picked up a small number of times. The V call is TRBV20-1, the J call TRBJ2-3, with D unclear. The CDR3 sequence is 13 residues long. From germline, CDR1 is DFQATT and CDR2 SNEGSKA (reference sequence). V gave up 3 bases and J gave up 3 bases, with 10 bases separating them. CDR3 amino acids: CSASFPSTDTQYF. As DNA, the CDR3 is TGCAGTGCTAGTTTCCCCTCTACAGATACGCAGTATTTT.